This TCR beta chain was captured by sequencing in a study of blood T cell repertoires in COVID-19. CDR3 length: 15 amino acids. Between the trimmed V and J ends, which lost 5 bases and 5 bases, there was a span of 16 bases. The germline CDR1 and CDR2 sequences are SGHAT and FQDESV (reference sequence). In the study's own analysis: Reference gene primers were amplified, and this amplification served to estimate nucleated cell counts. Clones were sequenced by immunoSEQ multiplex PCR, and TCRdb holds only the in-frame ones, with some missing. Clone size and the V and J calls come from that table; the DNA yielded D and trimming. The sample consists of some 150,000 clones, about 89% of them appearing once.

The TCR sequence derives from a man aged 55-75 years with active or convalescent COVID-19. The chain carries TRBV11-1 and TRBJ2-1; D is perhaps TRBD1 (6 bases). Sequenced material: peripheral blood. CDR3 DNA sequence: TGTGCCAGCAGCCCTGGGACACCTCAGGACAATGAGCAGTTCTTC. Its protein is CASSPGTPQDNEQFF. The full variable domain, rest sourced from reference TRBV11-1 and TRBJ2-1, is EAEVAQSPRYKITEKSQAVAFWCDPISGHATLYWYRQILGQGPELLVQFQDESVVDDSQLPKDRFSAERLKGVDSTLKIQPAELGDSAMYLCASSPGTPQDNEQFFGPGTRLTVL.